This T cell receptor (beta chain) came from a study of T-cell reconstitution after alpha-beta-depleted transplantation in children (dated by TCRdb to about 2016). For context, the study as a whole: The study quantitatively tracked T-cell immune reconstitution after TCRalphabeta/CD19-depleted allogeneic hematopoietic cell transplantation in children using TCR repertoire profiling.

This specimen's treatment or condition label, per the study, means: allogeneic hematopoietic cell transplantation with graft depleted of TCRalphabeta T cells and CD19 B cells. The transplant recipients were children given TCRalphabeta/CD19-depleted allogeneic hematopoietic cell grafts. V is shortened by 0 bases, J by 13 bases, and the region joining them spans 18 bases. Reading from cysteine to phenylalanine, the CDR3 counts 15 amino acids. Only the CDR3 portion is preserved as DNA: 45 bases, with reading frame beginning at the first base. Via the germline V gene (reference sequence), CDR1 is LGHDT and CDR2 YNNKEL. As concerns this clonotype: The target of this receptor is not known. Qualities for individual bases were not recorded, and no much larger clone is one base off.

The paper as a whole reports these results and caveats: Apparently early alphabetaT-cell count recovery about two months after transplant reportedly relied on only several hundred rapidly expanded clones derived from non-depleted graft cells. The high TCRbeta diversity at day 60 in some patients was ascribed to recipient T cells and intrathymic progenitors that had survived conditioning. Over subsequent months, a decline in hyperexpanded clone frequencies was noted, and after one year, T-cell counts and TCRbeta diversity were mostly ascribed to newly produced T cells.

The library was produced with PCR. This sample was sequenced with an Illumina HiSeq 2500. TCR libraries were prepared with molecular barcoding, using unique molecular identifiers to normalize TCRbeta repertoire quantification. TCRdb's own reprocessing of the public reads used fastp at Q25 and MiXCR and kept productive beta chains. One record per CDR3 amino acid sequence lists the most common genes and DNA. The sample table holds 350,000 to 500,000 distinct CDR3 sequences, of which about 40% were seen once. The ten largest clonotypes hold 25% to 30% of the sample. The receptor's source is a girl aged 2-10 years with aplastic anemia, due to receive a stem cell transplant. The source material was PBMCs, sampled before TCRalphabeta/CD19-depleted stem cell transplant. The chain employs TRBV3-1 and TRBJ1-4, with the D gene uncertain. The nucleotide sequence reads TGTGCCAGCAGCCAAGAGTTCAGCGGCGGCCTTGGACTGTTTTTT. It specifies CASSQEFSGGLGLFF.